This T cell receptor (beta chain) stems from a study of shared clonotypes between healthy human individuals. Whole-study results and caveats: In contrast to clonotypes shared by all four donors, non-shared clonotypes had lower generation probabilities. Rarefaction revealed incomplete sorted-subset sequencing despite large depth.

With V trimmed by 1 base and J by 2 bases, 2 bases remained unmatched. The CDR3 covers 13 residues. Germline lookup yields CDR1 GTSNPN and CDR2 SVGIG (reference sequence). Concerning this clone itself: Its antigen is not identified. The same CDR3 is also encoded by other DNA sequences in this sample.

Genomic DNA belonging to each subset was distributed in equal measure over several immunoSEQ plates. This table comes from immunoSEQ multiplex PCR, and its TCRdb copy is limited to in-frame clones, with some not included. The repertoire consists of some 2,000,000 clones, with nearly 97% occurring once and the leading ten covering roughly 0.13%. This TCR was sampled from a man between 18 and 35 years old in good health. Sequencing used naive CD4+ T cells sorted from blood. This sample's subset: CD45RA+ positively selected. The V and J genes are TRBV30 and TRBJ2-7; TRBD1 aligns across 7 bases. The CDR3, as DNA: TGTGCCTGGAGTGGACAGGGAACCTACGAGCAGTACTTC. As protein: CAWSGQGTYEQYF.